The clone carrying this TCR beta chain has just a few counts. What it binds is unknown. All unsorted peripheral T cells were captured because whole blood was used without fractionation. The sample is drawn from a study of HIV-infected patients and healthy controls. Study-wide results and caveats: Healthy control repertoires had roughly threefold more distinct CDR3s than untreated HIV+ repertoires, and higher Shannon diversity.

Trimming took 5 bases from V and 1 from J, leaving 11 bases between them. Per the germline V gene, CDR1 is SGHTA and CDR2 is FQGNSA. This CDR3 has 14 amino acids. cDNA was made from about 480 ng RNA using alpha and beta constant primers. Each of the alpha and beta chains got its own library through chain-specific third strand synthesis with indices. A 12-nucleotide barcode per molecule came from two concatenated random hexamers added pre-amplification. TCRdb reprocessed the 5' RACE reads via MiXCR and lists one record per CDR3 protein. The repertoire includes some 13,000 distinct CDR3 sequences, roughly 9.9% of them detected once, and about 6.4% sits in the top ten.

Material: blood. This clonotype originated in an adult in good health. The genes are TRBV7-2 and TRBJ1-1; D gene uncertain. The CDR3 DNA reads as TGTGCCAGCAGCGAGCCGAGGTCGAACACTGAAGCTTTCTTT. As protein: CASSEPRSNTEAFF. Full variable domain (rest looked up from reference TRBV7-2 and TRBJ1-1): GAGVSQSPSNKVTEKGKDVELRCDPISGHTALYWYRQSLGQGLEFLIYFQGNSAPDKSGLPSDRFSAERTGGSVSTLTIQRTQQEDSAVYLCASSEPRSNTEAFFGQGTRLTVV.